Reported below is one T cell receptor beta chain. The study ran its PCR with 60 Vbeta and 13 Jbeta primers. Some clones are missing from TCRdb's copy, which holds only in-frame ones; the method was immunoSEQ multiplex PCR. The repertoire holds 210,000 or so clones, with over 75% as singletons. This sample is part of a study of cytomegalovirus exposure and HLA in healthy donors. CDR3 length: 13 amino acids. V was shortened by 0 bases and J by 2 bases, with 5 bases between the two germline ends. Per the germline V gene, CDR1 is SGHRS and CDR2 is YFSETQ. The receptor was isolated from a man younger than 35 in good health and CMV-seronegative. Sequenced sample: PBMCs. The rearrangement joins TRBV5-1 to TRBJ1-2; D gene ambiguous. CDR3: CASSLEQNYGYTF. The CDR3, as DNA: TGCGCCAGCAGCTTGGAACAGAACTATGGCTACACCTTC.